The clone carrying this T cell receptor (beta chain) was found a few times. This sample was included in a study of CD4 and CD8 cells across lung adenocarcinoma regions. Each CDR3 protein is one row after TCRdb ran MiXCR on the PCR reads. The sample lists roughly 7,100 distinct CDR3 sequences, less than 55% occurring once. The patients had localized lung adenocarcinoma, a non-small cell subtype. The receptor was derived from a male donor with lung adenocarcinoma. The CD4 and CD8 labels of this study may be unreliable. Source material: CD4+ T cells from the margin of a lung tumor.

CDR3 DNA: TGTGCCAGCGGGGGGGGGGGGGGGAGGGCCTCGGATACGCAGTATTTT. Translating gives CASGGGGGRASDTQYF. J is TRBJ2-3 and V is TRBV6-1; 7 nucleotides match TRBD2. The length of the CDR3 is 16 residues. The V segment lost 8 bases and the J segment 6 bases; nucleotides outside the gene matches: 17. CDR1 and CDR2 from the germline V gene are MNHNS and SASEGT.